This T cell receptor (beta chain) was recovered during a study of shared clonotypes between healthy human individuals. Broader study findings: Few donors restricted represented genetic and exposure-history diversity.

Germline assignment: CDR1 MNHEY and CDR2 SMNVEV (reference sequence). The CDR3 spans 13 residues. V lost 6 bases to trimming and J lost 0 bases, with 8 bases between them. Sequenced by immunoSEQ multiplex PCR; TCRdb stores in-frame clones only, minus some. In the table there are about 1 million clones, 60% to 80% of which are singletons. Concerning this clone itself: What it recognizes is unknown.

This chain connects TRBV27 to TRBJ1-1; D call uncertain. This clonotype originated in a man between 18 and 35 years old in good health. Sequencing was carried out using memory CD4+ T cells sorted from blood. The subset here: CD45RA-negative fraction. The CDR3 region is CASRAILNTEAFF. In DNA form, the CDR3 reads TGTGCCAGCAGGGCCATCTTGAACACTGAAGCTTTCTTT.